These T cell receptor beta chains were read from a single sample in a study of CD8+CD57+ T cells in acquired aplastic anemia. TCRdb itself ran the reads through MiXCR, one entry per CDR3 protein. The sample shows about 170,000 distinct CDR3 sequences, approximately 43% of them seen only once. The source material was sorted CD4+, CD8+, or CD8+CD57+ T cells (not recorded which) from PBMCs. Receptor source: a human donor in good health. CDR3s include the opening cysteine and the closing phenylalanine or tryptophan. D genes are given only for firm matches. Rows may omit the clone size; those that give it use once, few, many or a size class.

v_call	d_call	clone_size	j_call	cdr3_aa	cdr3_nt
TRBV6-5	TRBD1	many	TRBJ1-2	CASSSSQTGGYGYTF	TGTGCCAGCAGTTCCTCCCAGACAGGGGGCTATGGCTACACCTTC
TRBV7-3	-	-	TRBJ1-2	CASSLESGNTF	TGTGCCAGCAGCTTGGAGAGTGGCAACACCTTC
TRBV5-5	TRBD2	many	TRBJ2-2	CASSGRLARGTGELFF	TGTGCCAGCAGCGGAAGACTAGCGCGCGGCACCGGGGAGCTGTTTTTT
TRBV20-1	TRBD1	many	TRBJ1-5	CSARDWGQGVNQPQHF	TGCAGTGCTAGAGACTGGGGACAGGGAGTCAATCAGCCCCAGCATTTT
TRBV6-6	-	many	TRBJ2-1	CATGEFEQFF	TGTGCCACTGGGGAATTTGAGCAGTTCTTC
TRBV28	TRBD1	few	TRBJ2-7	CATFSRGTGRNEQYF	TGTGCCACCTTCTCGAGGGGGACAGGGAGGAACGAGCAGTACTTC
TRBV5-1	TRBD1	few	TRBJ1-5	CASSLGTGTGEGQPQHF	TGCGCCAGCAGCTTGGGAACCGGGACAGGGGAGGGTCAGCCCCAGCATTTT
TRBV25-1	-	-	TRBJ2-3	CASSEWRNLDGTQYF	TGTGCCAGCAGTGAATGGAGGAACCTTGACGGTACGCAGTATTTT
TRBV12-3/TRBV12-4	-	-	TRBJ1-1	CASPLLGVNTEAFF	TGTGCCAGCCCACTCCTGGGCGTGAACACTGAAGCTTTCTTT
TRBV3-1	-	-	TRBJ2-3	CASSPQVRGRRADTQYF	TGTGCCAGCAGCCCCCAAGTCAGGGGCAGGAGGGCAGATACGCAGTATTTT
TRBV5-8	-	-	TRBJ1-3	CASSFHSSSGNTIYF	TGTGCCAGCAGCTTCCACAGCAGCTCTGGAAACACCATATATTTT
TRBV5-1	-	-	TRBJ2-1	CASSDFGYNEQFF	TGCGCCAGCAGCGACTTCGGATACAATGAGCAGTTCTTC
TRBV20-1	-	-	TRBJ2-1	CSARGAPGGPRYNEQFF	TGCAGTGCTAGAGGTGCCCCAGGTGGCCCGAGATACAATGAGCAGTTCTTC
TRBV6-1	TRBD2	-	TRBJ2-5	CASSGTGLAGGPMETQYF	TGTGCCAGCAGCGGGACGGGACTAGCGGGAGGACCTATGGAGACCCAGTACTTC